These 14 T cell receptor beta chains were all obtained from the same sample, sequenced in a study of blood T cell repertoires in COVID-19. Only in-frame clones appear in the TCRdb table, and some are missing; sequencing was by immunoSEQ multiplex PCR. This table holds 80,000 to 100,000 clones, 65% to 85% found once. Input material: peripheral blood. The receptors derive from a man in his 60s with acute or convalescent COVID-19.

This clone showed up just a few times. The chain uses TRBV19 and TRBJ1-2; D is perhaps TRBD1 (5 bases). The CDR3 is made up of 14 amino acids. Germline V gene sequence: CDR1 LNHDA, CDR2 SQIVND (reference sequence). V lost 3 bases to trimming and J lost 7 bases, with 15 bases between them. As DNA, the CDR3 is TGTGCCAGTAGTATTCTGGACACCGGCCCTGGCTACACCTTC. It translates to CASSILDTGPGYTF.

The chain joins TRBV7-9 to TRBJ2-2; D is perhaps TRBD1 (6 bases). The CDR3 length is 15 residues. Trimming pared 6 bases from V and 5 bases from J, leaving 16 bases between. Germline lookup yields CDR1 SEHNR and CDR2 FQNEAQ (reference sequence). The CDR3 is CASRSGTPATGELFF. CDR3 DNA sequence: TGTGCCAGCAGATCCGGGACACCGGCGACCGGGGAGCTGTTTTTT.

This rearrangement joins TRBV7-2 to TRBJ2-5; possible D gene TRBD1, 6 bases. V lost 5 bases to trimming and J lost 1 base, with 11 bases between them. The CDR3 spans 14 residues. CDR1 is SGHTA, CDR2 FQGNSA, per germline. The CDR3, as DNA: TGTGCCAGCAGCCCGGGACACTTCCAAGAGACCCAGTACTTC. As protein: CASSPGHFQETQYF.

The chain uses TRBV15 and TRBJ2-3, with 7 bases fitting TRBD2. Germline lookup yields CDR1 LNHNV and CDR2 YYDKDF (reference sequence). The CDR3 totals 16 residues. Unmatched junction bases numbered 6, after V lost 3 bases and J lost 0 bases. The CDR3 loop is CATSREGRGSTDTQYF. The DNA for the CDR3 is TGTGCCACCAGCAGGGAGGGGCGGGGGAGCACAGATACGCAGTATTTT. The full variable domain, in which reference TRBV15 and TRBJ2-3 provide the parts outside the CDR3, is DAMVIQNPRYQVTQFGKPVTLSCSQTLNHNVMYWYQQKSSQAPKLLFHYYDKDFNNEADTPDNFQSRRPNTSFCFLDIRSPGLGDTAMYLCATSREGRGSTDTQYFGPGTRLTVL.

The chain is built from TRBV6-5 and TRBJ2-7, with 9 bases matching TRBD2. Germline V gene lookup returns CDR1 MNHEY and CDR2 SVGAGI. Losses at the gene ends were 4 bases for V and 3 bases for J; bases not matched to a gene: 7. The CDR3 is made up of 15 amino acids. The CDR3 protein is CASSSQTSGVYEQYF. The CDR3, as DNA: TGTGCCAGCAGTTCCCAGACTAGCGGTGTCTACGAGCAGTACTTC.

The chain is built from TRBV6-5 and TRBJ1-1, with D unresolved. The germline V gene has CDR1 MNHEY and CDR2 SVGAGI. V gave up 7 bases and J gave up 0 bases, with 15 bases separating them. This CDR3 contains 15 residues. Here the CDR3 DNA reads TGTGCCAGCACCCCGGGGAGCCTCATGAACACTGAAGCTTTCTTT. Its protein product is CASTPGSLMNTEAFF.

This clone was counted between two and nine times. The rearrangement links TRBV9 to TRBJ2-1; 10 nucleotides agree with TRBD2. Trimming removed 2 bases from V and 8 bases from J; junction bases left unmatched: 7. The CDR3 sequence is 15 residues long. The V gene's germline CDR1 is SGDLS and CDR2 YYNGEE. CDR3 sequence (DNA): TGTGCCAGCAGCGTCTACTCTCTAGCGGGAGATGAGCAGTTCTTC. Its protein product is CASSVYSLAGDEQFF.

The gene calls are TRBV24-1 and TRBJ2-7, with TRBD1 matching over 7 bases. The CDR3 is 15 amino acids. Germline lookup yields CDR1 KGHDR and CDR2 SFDVKD. The V gene end was trimmed by 3 bases and the J gene end by 0 bases; junction bases not matched to a gene: 4. CDR3 loop: CATSDARTGSYEQYF. CDR3 bases: TGTGCCACCAGTGATGCTCGGACAGGCTCCTACGAGCAGTACTTC.

The chain couples TRBV4-3 to TRBJ2-7; TRBD1 aligns across 8 bases. This CDR3 is 14 amino acids long. CDR1 and CDR2 (germline): LGHNA, YSLEER. After removal of 5 bases from V and 3 bases from J, the junction contained 6 bases not matched to a gene. CDR3 sequence: CASSTRQGNYEQYF. DNA for the CDR3: TGCGCCAGCAGCACCCGACAGGGGAACTACGAGCAGTACTTC.

The chain joins TRBV6-2 or TRBV6-3 to TRBJ1-5; 9 nucleotides match TRBD1. Germline CDR1 is MNHEY and CDR2 is SVGEGT. V lost 4 bases to trimming and J lost 9 bases; unmatched junction nucleotides: 4. CDR3 size: 13 residues. The CDR3 protein is CASSWDREAPQHF. In nucleotides, the CDR3 is TGTGCCAGCAGTTGGGACAGGGAGGCGCCCCAGCATTTT.

In DNA, the CDR3 is TGTGCCAGCTCACCAAGCGGGACCGGGGAGCTGTTTTTT. It specifies CASSPSGTGELFF. This chain links TRBV18 with TRBJ2-2; perhaps TRBD2 as D (6 bases). CDR1 KGHSH and CDR2 LQKENI come from the germline V gene. Trimming cost V 2 bases and J 5 bases, with 6 bases left between them. The CDR3 has 13 amino acids.

V is TRBV3-1 (or the pseudogene TRBV3-2) and J is TRBJ2-7; D is possibly TRBD2 (5 bases). CDR3 size: 14 residues. Germline values: CDR1 LGHDT, CDR2 YNNKEL (reference sequence). Trimming took off 4 bases at V and 1 base at J, with 11 bases between the two ends. The CDR3 DNA sequence: TGTGCCAGCAGCCCCTCACGGGGATCCTACGAGCAGTACTTC. Protein product: CASSPSRGSYEQYF.

This clone was seen a single time. The chain couples TRBV7-2 to TRBJ2-7; TRBD1 matches at 8 bases. V lost 5 bases and J lost 7; bases outside the gene matches: 13. In germline, CDR1 is SGHTA, CDR2 FQGNSA. There are 15 residues in the CDR3. The CDR3 sequence: CASSDVAGGFGEQYF. For the CDR3, the DNA is TGTGCCAGCAGCGACGTGGCAGGGGGCTTTGGAGAGCAGTACTTC.

The chain joins TRBV21-1 to TRBJ1-1. TRBV21-1 is noted as a pseudogene. The CDR3 totals 17 residues. The CDR3 here is CASSKALFPGEGTEAFF. In DNA form, the CDR3 reads TGTGCCAGCAGCAAAGCGCTTTTCCCCGGAGAGGGCACTGAAGCTTTCTTT.